This T cell receptor (beta chain) derives from a study of T cell repertoires in aging, cancer and after chemotherapy. Study overall: Healthy donor repertoires were recorded over several months to years and showed clear clonal overlap. Overall study findings and caveats: Age-matched healthy donors had significantly more diverse, less clonal blood TCR repertoires than untreated cancer patients. Across the chemotherapy interval, each cancer cohort showed higher median generation probability, suggesting thymic rebound.

Germline CDR1 reads SGHTA; CDR2 reads FQGNSA. This CDR3 has 12 residues. The V gene end was trimmed by 5 bases and the J gene end by 11 bases; junction bases not matched to a gene: 6. TCR beta rearrangements were amplified from peripheral blood genomic DNA. This clonotype was counted only a few times. Its matching antigen is unknown. Multiplex touch-down PCR with TRB-A/B primers amplified rearranged V-D-J TRB sequences. TCRdb used MiXCR to reprocess the multiplex PCR reads, holding one entry per CDR3 protein. The data hold about 5,200 distinct CDR3 sequences, with roughly 28% observed a single time. The rearrangement uses TRBV7-2 and TRBJ2-3; 8 bases are shared with TRBD1. This clonotype was obtained from a human donor in good health. Sequencing used blood. The DNA of the CDR3 is TGTGCCAGCAGCGTCGACAGGGGAAAGCAGTATTTT. Translation: CASSVDRGKQYF. The full variable domain, its missing parts supplied by reference TRBV7-2 and TRBJ2-3, is GAGVSQSPSNKVTEKGKDVELRCDPISGHTALYWYRQSLGQGLEFLIYFQGNSAPDKSGLPSDRFSAERTGGSVSTLTIQRTQQEDSAVYLCASSVDRGKQYFGPGTRLTVL.